This passage covers 29 T cell receptor beta chains from one sample sequenced in a study of cytomegalovirus exposure and HLA in healthy donors. With 60 Vbeta and 13 Jbeta primers, the PCR was carried out. Libraries were prepared by immunoSEQ multiplex PCR; TCRdb keeps only in-frame clonotypes and omits some of them. Among some 160,000 clones listed, 80% were seen once. The sequenced sample was PBMCs. Source of these receptors: a man aged 35-49 years in good health and CMV-seronegative.

The chain combines TRBV4-1 with TRBJ2-1, with 10 bases identical to TRBD2. This CDR3 region has 16 residues. The trim removed 3 bases at V and 4 bases at J, leaving 6 bases unmatched. CDR1 and CDR2 (germline): MGHRA, YSYEKL. Here the CDR3 DNA reads TGCGCCAGCAGCCAGAGTGGGACTAGCGTATACAATGAGCAGTTCTTC. This gives the protein CASSQSGTSVYNEQFF.

This chain uses TRBV27 with TRBJ1-6; a weak D match, TRBD1 (5 bases). CDR3 size: 16 residues. Germline CDR1 reads MNHEY; CDR2 reads SMNVEV (reference sequence). Trimming shortened V by 4 bases and J by 8 bases, and 18 bases separated the two germline ends. The CDR3 reads CASSWRKGVTDSPLHF. CDR3 DNA: TGTGCCAGCAGTTGGCGTAAAGGGGTCACGGATTCACCCCTCCACTTT.

The chain uses TRBV2 and TRBJ1-2; 8 bases align to TRBD1. Germline CDR1 and CDR2: SNHLY and FYNNEI. The CDR3 is made up of 15 amino acids. J was trimmed by 4 bases and V by 6 bases; bases with no gene match: 10. Here the CDR3 DNA reads TGTGCCAGCAGGGCAACCGGGACAGGCTTCTATGGCTACACCTTC. This codes for CASRATGTGFYGYTF. Supplemented by reference TRBV2 and TRBJ1-2, the full variable domain reads EPEVTQTPSHQVTQMGQEVILRCVPISNHLYFYWYRQILGQKVEFLVSFYNNEISEKSEIFDDQFSVERPDGSNFTLKIRSTKLEDSAMYFCASRATGTGFYGYTFGSGTRLTVV.

V gene TRBV10-1 combines with J gene TRBJ2-7; D is perhaps TRBD1 (5 bases). The CDR3 is 13 residues long. Germline V gene data show CDR1 as WNHNN and CDR2 as SYGVQD (reference sequence). V was clipped by 2 bases and J by 8 bases, with 13 bases between them. CDR3 nucleotides: TGCGCCAGCAGTGAGGGGCCAAGGGGTAAGCAGTACTTC. It translates to CASSEGPRGKQYF.

The gene calls are TRBV6-5 and TRBJ1-3; D ambiguous. From germline, CDR1 is MNHEY and CDR2 SVGAGI. Trimming removed 5 bases at V and 0 bases at J, with 8 bases between. The CDR3 contains 14 residues. The CDR3 DNA follows: TGTGCCAGCAGTGGCTTCCGCTCTGGAAACACCATATATTTT. Translated, it gives CASSGFRSGNTIYF.

The V gene is TRBV5-6, the J gene TRBJ2-1; no clear D. Germline CDR1 and CDR2: SGHDT and YYEEEE. V lost 2 bases, J lost 6 bases, and 9 bases lay in between. The CDR3 is 13 amino acids. In DNA, the CDR3 is TGTGCCAGCAGCTTTTACGCCAGCAATGAGCAGTTCTTC. Translating it yields CASSFYASNEQFF. Complete variable domain (other parts from reference TRBV5-6 and TRBJ2-1): DAGVTQSPTHLIKTRGQQVTLRCSPKSGHDTVSWYQQALGQGPQFIFQYYEEEERQRGNFPDRFSGHQFPNYSSELNVNALLLGDSALYLCASSFYASNEQFFGPGTRLTVL.

Here the CDR3 reads CASSLGDLYNEQFF. The DNA for the CDR3 is TGCGCCAGCAGCTTAGGCGACTTGTACAATGAGCAGTTCTTC. V is TRBV5-1 and J is TRBJ2-1; D is ambiguous. Germline-derived CDR1 and CDR2 are SGHRS and YFSETQ. With 2 bases removed from V and 4 bases from J, the gap between germline ends came to 10 bases. The CDR3 extends over 14 amino acids.

This chain uses TRBV7-2 with TRBJ1-6; possibly TRBD1 for D (6 bases). Trimming took off 5 bases at V and 9 bases at J, with 14 bases between the two ends. The length of the CDR3 is 14 residues. Looked up from germline, CDR1 is SGHTA and CDR2 is FQGNSA. CDR3 residues: CASSPQGLSSPLHF. CDR3 DNA: TGTGCCAGCAGCCCACAGGGTTTGAGTTCACCCCTCCACTTT.

This clone was seen once. The chain employs TRBV19 and TRBJ2-7; 8 bases line up with TRBD2. Germline V gene data show CDR1 as LNHDA and CDR2 as SQIVND (reference sequence). The junction had 5 bases not matched to a gene; V was cut back by 1 base and J by 3 bases. The CDR3 sequence is 15 residues long. In nucleotides, the CDR3 is TGTGCCAGTAGTATAGGAAATCTAGCGGGCTACGAGCAGTACTTC. Its protein product is CASSIGNLAGYEQYF.

V is TRBV10-3 and J is TRBJ2-3; 9 nucleotides align to TRBD2. From germline, CDR1 is ENHRY and CDR2 SYGVKD. The CDR3 spans 15 residues. The junction had 5 bases not matched to a gene; V was cut back by 6 bases and J by 1 base. The DNA for the CDR3 is TGTGCCATCAGCCTTAGCGGGGGAGGCACAGATACGCAGTATTTT. This gives the protein CAISLSGGGTDTQYF.

Of note for this clone: Relative to the germline gene, one junction end is altered; a read error may explain this. The chain uses TRBV7-6 and TRBJ1-5; D gene uncertain. Germline V gives CDR1 SGHVS, CDR2 FNYEAQ. This CDR3 spans 15 amino acids. The CDR3 sequence is CANSLSSGKRQPQHF. Written as DNA, the CDR3 is TGTGCCAACAGCTTGAGTTCGGGGAAGCGGCAGCCCCAGCATTTT.

This clone has only a few counts. The chain employs TRBV7-9 and TRBJ1-1; D gene ambiguous. Germline assignment: CDR1 SEHNR and CDR2 FQNEAQ (reference sequence). The length of the CDR3 is 13 residues. Trimming pared 8 bases from V and 1 base from J, leaving 11 bases between. The chain's CDR3 is CASLAGGNTEAFF. The DNA for the CDR3 is TGTGCCAGCTTGGCGGGCGGGAACACTGAAGCTTTCTTT.

The rearrangement uses TRBV18 and TRBJ2-7; 7 bases match TRBD1. Germline values: CDR1 KGHSH, CDR2 LQKENI. The CDR3 has 12 residues. The V and J ends lost 3 bases and 5 bases, in that order; junction bases with no gene match: 1. CDR3 protein: CASSPDRDEQYF. In nucleotides, the CDR3 is TGTGCCAGCTCACCCGACAGGGACGAGCAGTACTTC.

A few counts support this clone. The chain has TRBV6-5 and TRBJ2-7; 9 nucleotides match TRBD1. Germline CDR1 reads MNHEY; CDR2 reads SVGAGI. Trimming removed 5 bases from V and 2 bases from J; junction bases left unmatched: 4. CDR3 length: 14 amino acids. The CDR3 coding sequence is TGTGCCAGCAGTCGCCGGGACAGGGCCTACGAGCAGTACTTC. It yields the protein CASSRRDRAYEQYF.

The rearrangement links TRBV28 to TRBJ1-1; TRBD1 aligns across 8 bases. Germline values: CDR1 MDHEN, CDR2 SYDVKM. The CDR3 totals 17 residues. Trimming took 6 bases from V and 5 from J; bases not matched to a gene: 17. The CDR3 nucleotides read TGTGCCAGCAGCTCATCTTGGACAGGGAGGTCGGGAACTGAAGCTTTCTTT. It specifies CASSSSWTGRSGTEAFF.

This clone was detected only once. The V gene is TRBV6-5, the J gene TRBJ2-1; D perhaps matches TRBD2 (5 bases). Per the germline V gene, CDR1 is MNHEY and CDR2 is SVGAGI. V was cut by 8 bases and J by 4 bases, with 9 bases left in between. This CDR3 region has 12 residues. In nucleotides, the CDR3 is TGTGCCAGCGGCCAGCGGTACAATGAGCAGTTCTTC. Translated: CASGQRYNEQFF.

This clone was picked up a small number of times. The DNA is left out, because the CDR3 cannot be placed on it with certainty; the CDR3 is given as TCRdb lists it. This rearrangement joins TRBV12-5 to TRBJ2-4; the table names TRBD1, a call not compared with the DNA. Germline assignment: CDR1 LGHNT and CDR2 FRNRAP. The CDR3 sequence runs 14 residues, both termini included. The CDR3 here is CASGFLAAKNIQYF.

The chain links TRBV5-5 to TRBJ1-1, with D uncertain. Germline lookup yields CDR1 SGHKS and CDR2 YYEKEE (reference sequence). V was shortened by 4 bases and J by 10 bases, with 14 bases between the two germline ends. The CDR3 sequence is 12 residues long. CDR3 in amino acids: CASSPIPDGAFF. CDR3 DNA: TGTGCCAGCAGCCCTATACCCGATGGAGCTTTCTTT.

This rearrangement joins TRBV7-2 to TRBJ2-3; D not resolved. Germline V gene data show CDR1 as SGHTA and CDR2 as FQGNSA. V lost 5 bases to trimming and J lost 3 bases, with 9 bases between them. The CDR3 loop spans 13 amino acids. This chain's CDR3 is CASSLSGTDTQYF. The CDR3 DNA sequence: TGTGCCAGCAGCCTATCCGGGACAGATACGCAGTATTTT. The entire variable domain, with the rest obtained from reference TRBV7-2 and TRBJ2-3, is as follows: GAGVSQSPSNKVTEKGKDVELRCDPISGHTALYWYRQSLGQGLEFLIYFQGNSAPDKSGLPSDRFSAERTGGSVSTLTIQRTQQEDSAVYLCASSLSGTDTQYFGPGTRLTVL.

J is TRBJ1-2 and V is TRBV25-1, with D uncertain. The V and J ends lost 3 bases and 8 bases respectively, with 10 bases between them. Germline V gene data show CDR1 as MGHDK and CDR2 as SYGVNS. CDR3 length: 12 residues. This CDR3 is CASSDSTGGYTF. The CDR3 DNA reads TGTGCCAGCAGTGATTCGACGGGAGGCTACACCTTC.

This chain uses TRBV11-3 with TRBJ2-5; 9 bases agree with TRBD2. The germline V gene encodes CDR1 SGHNT and CDR2 YENEEA. There are 15 residues in the CDR3. Germline trimming cut 3 bases from V and 5 bases from J; bases unmatched to any gene: 7. CDR3 coding DNA: TGTGCCAGCAGCTTGAGGCGGGAGGGGGGGGAGACCCAGTACTTC. It codes for CASSLRREGGETQYF.

V and J are TRBV7-9 and TRBJ2-5, with 8 bases identical to TRBD1. Germline lookup yields CDR1 SEHNR and CDR2 FQNEAQ (reference sequence). Trimming cost V 5 bases and J 1 base; bases outside gene matches: 6. This CDR3 has 15 residues. This CDR3 reads CASSVGQGGQETQYF. In DNA, the CDR3 is TGTGCCAGCAGCGTAGGACAGGGCGGCCAAGAGACCCAGTACTTC. Supplemented by reference TRBV7-9 and TRBJ2-5, the full variable domain reads DTGVSQNPRHKITKRGQNVTFRCDPISEHNRLYWYRQTLGQGPEFLTYFQNEAQLEKSRLLSDRFSAERPKGSFSTLEIQRTEQGDSAMYLCASSVGQGGQETQYFGPGTRLLVL.

The gene calls are TRBV15 and TRBJ2-1, with 12 nucleotides matching TRBD2. CDR3 length equals 16 residues. V shed 2 bases, J shed 4 bases, and the junction held 3 bases outside the gene matches. Germline V gene data show CDR1 as LNHNV and CDR2 as YYDKDF (reference sequence). The CDR3 spells CATSRILAGGYNEQFF. DNA for the CDR3: TGTGCCACCAGCAGAATCCTAGCGGGAGGGTACAATGAGCAGTTCTTC. Full variable domain (rest looked up from reference TRBV15 and TRBJ2-1): DAMVIQNPRYQVTQFGKPVTLSCSQTLNHNVMYWYQQKSSQAPKLLFHYYDKDFNNEADTPDNFQSRRPNTSFCFLDIRSPGLGDTAMYLCATSRILAGGYNEQFFGPGTRLTVL.

V gene TRBV7-9 combines with J gene TRBJ2-7, with 7 bases that match TRBD1. The CDR3 sequence is 15 residues long. J was trimmed by 4 bases and V by 3 bases; bases with no gene match: 9. The V gene's germline CDR1 is SEHNR and CDR2 FQNEAQ (reference sequence). The CDR3 sequence: CASSFYRDSTYEQYF. CDR3 bases: TGTGCCAGCAGCTTCTACCGGGACAGTACTTACGAGCAGTACTTC.

The V and J genes are TRBV9 and TRBJ2-5; 7 bases are a match to TRBD1. V dropped 0 bases and J dropped 2; count of bases not matched to a gene: 7. CDR1 is SGDLS and CDR2 is YYNGEE in the germline V gene. CDR3 size: 16 residues. The CDR3 here is CASSVAVRDSQETQYF. The CDR3 DNA sequence: TGTGCCAGCAGCGTAGCTGTACGGGACAGTCAAGAGACCCAGTACTTC. Drawing the rest from reference TRBV9 and TRBJ2-5, the complete variable domain is DSGVTQTPKHLITATGQRVTLRCSPRSGDLSVYWYQQSLDQGLQFLIQYYNGEERAKGNILERFSAQQFPDLHSELNLSSLELGDSALYFCASSVAVRDSQETQYFGPGTRLLVL.

This clone was detected only once. The chain carries TRBV10-2 and TRBJ2-2, with 10 bases that match TRBD1. CDR1 and CDR2 from the germline V gene are WSHSY and SAAADI. The CDR3 sequence is 14 residues long. Unmatched junction bases numbered 5, after V lost 6 bases and J lost 7 bases. CDR3 coding DNA: TGCGCCAGCAGCTCAGGACAGGGGGTCGGGGAGCTGTTTTTT. It encodes CASSSGQGVGELFF.

V usage is TRBV5-6 and J usage is TRBJ2-1; D possibly corresponds to TRBD2 (8 bases). Germline V lookup: CDR1 SGHDT, CDR2 YYEEEE. There are 17 residues in the CDR3. Trimming shortened V by 4 bases and J by 0 bases, and 17 bases separated the two germline ends. The CDR3 reads CASSGAGGTSSYNEQFF. The CDR3 nucleotides read TGTGCCAGCAGCGGAGCAGGGGGGACTAGCTCCTACAATGAGCAGTTCTTC.

In this sample, this clone turned up a few times. The V and J genes are TRBV9 and TRBJ1-2; 9 positions agree with TRBD1. CDR3 length: 14 amino acids. V was clipped by 0 bases and J by 8 bases; unmatched bases: 5. The V gene's germline CDR1 is SGDLS and CDR2 YYNGEE. The CDR3 bases are TGTGCCAGCAGCGTAGATCGGACAGGGGAAGGCTACACCTTC. Amino acid sequence: CASSVDRTGEGYTF.

The CDR3 reads CASSLSPRSARAGNEQFF. CDR3 DNA: TGTGCCAGCAGCTTGTCGCCTAGAAGCGCCCGGGCGGGCAATGAGCAGTTCTTC. The chain links TRBV5-4 to TRBJ2-1; a weak D match, TRBD2 (5 bases). This CDR3 spans 18 amino acids. CDR1 is SGHNT and CDR2 is YYREEE in the germline V gene (reference sequence). V lost 1 base and J lost 6, with 23 bases in between.